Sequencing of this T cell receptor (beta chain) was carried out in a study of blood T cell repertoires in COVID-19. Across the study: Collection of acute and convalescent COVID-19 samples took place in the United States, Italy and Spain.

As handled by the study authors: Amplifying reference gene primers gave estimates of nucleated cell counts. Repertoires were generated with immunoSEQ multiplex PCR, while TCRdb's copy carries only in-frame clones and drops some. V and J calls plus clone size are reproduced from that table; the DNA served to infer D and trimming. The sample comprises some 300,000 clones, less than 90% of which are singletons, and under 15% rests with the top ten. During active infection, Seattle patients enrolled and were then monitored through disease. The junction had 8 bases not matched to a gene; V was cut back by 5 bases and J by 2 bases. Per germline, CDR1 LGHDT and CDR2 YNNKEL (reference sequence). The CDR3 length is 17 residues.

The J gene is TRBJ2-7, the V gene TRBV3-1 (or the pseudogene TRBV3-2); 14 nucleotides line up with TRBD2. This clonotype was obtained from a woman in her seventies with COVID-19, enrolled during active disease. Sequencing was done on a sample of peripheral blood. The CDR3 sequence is CASSGLAGGHGTYEQYF. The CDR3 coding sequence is TGTGCCAGCAGCGGACTAGCGGGGGGTCATGGCACCTACGAGCAGTACTTC.